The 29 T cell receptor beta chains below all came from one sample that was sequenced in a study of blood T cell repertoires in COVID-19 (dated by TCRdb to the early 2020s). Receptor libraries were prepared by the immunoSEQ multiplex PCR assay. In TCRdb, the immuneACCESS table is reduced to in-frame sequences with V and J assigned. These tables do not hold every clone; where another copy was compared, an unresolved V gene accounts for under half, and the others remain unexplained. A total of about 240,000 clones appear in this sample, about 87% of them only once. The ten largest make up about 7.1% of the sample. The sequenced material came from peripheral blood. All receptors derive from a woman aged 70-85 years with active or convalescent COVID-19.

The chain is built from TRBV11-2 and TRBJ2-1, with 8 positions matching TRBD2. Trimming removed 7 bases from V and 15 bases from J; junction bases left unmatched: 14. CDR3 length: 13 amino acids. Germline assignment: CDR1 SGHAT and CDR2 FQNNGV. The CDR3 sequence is CASKGGGHTGGFF. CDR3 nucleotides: TGTGCCAGCAAGGGCGGGGGGCACACAGGTGGGTTCTTC.

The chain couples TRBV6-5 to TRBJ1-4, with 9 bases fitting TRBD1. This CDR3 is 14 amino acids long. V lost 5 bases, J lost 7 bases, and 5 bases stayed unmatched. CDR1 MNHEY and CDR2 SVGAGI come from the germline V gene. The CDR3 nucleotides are TGTGCCAGCAGTCCACAGGGGGCGGGTGAAAAACTGTTTTTT. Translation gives CASSPQGAGEKLFF.

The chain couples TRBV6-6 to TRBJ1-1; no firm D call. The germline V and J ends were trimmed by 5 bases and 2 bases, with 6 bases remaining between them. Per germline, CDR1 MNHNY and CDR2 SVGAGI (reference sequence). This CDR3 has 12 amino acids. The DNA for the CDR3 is TGTGCCAGCAGTGGGCCTAACACTGAAGCTTTCTTT. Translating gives CASSGPNTEAFF.

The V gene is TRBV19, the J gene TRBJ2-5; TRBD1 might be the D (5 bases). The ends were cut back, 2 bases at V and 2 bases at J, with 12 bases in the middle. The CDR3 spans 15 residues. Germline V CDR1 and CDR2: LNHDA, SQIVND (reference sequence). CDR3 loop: CASSITRTKQETQYF. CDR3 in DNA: TGTGCCAGTAGTATAACCAGGACAAAACAAGAGACCCAGTACTTC.

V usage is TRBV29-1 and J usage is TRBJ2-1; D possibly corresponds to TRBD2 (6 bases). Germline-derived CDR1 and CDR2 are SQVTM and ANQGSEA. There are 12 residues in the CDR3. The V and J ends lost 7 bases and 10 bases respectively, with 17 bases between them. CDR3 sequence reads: CSARLERREQFF. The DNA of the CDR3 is TGCAGCGCCAGACTAGAACGCAGGGAGCAGTTCTTC.

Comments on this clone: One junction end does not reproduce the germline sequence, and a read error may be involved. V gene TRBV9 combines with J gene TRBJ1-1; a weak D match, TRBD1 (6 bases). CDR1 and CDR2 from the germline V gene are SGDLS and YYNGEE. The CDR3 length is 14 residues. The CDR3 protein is CASSGGGGTGGVVF. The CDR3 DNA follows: TGTGCCAGCAGCGGAGGGGGGGGCACAGGCGGTGTGGTCTTT.

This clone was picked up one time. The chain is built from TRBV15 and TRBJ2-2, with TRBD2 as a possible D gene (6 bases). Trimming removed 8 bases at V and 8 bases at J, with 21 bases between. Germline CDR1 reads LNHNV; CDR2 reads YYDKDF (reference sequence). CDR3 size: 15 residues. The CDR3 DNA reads TGTGCCACCGAAAGAAAGGCGGGGCGGTCTGGGGAGCTGTTTTTT. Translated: CATERKAGRSGELFF.

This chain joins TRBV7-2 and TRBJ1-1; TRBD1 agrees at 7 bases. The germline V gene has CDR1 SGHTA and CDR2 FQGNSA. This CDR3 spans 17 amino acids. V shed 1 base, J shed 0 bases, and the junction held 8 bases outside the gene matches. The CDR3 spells CASSLVPGQLMNTEAFF. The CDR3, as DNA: TGTGCCAGCAGCTTAGTGCCGGGACAGCTAATGAACACTGAAGCTTTCTTT.

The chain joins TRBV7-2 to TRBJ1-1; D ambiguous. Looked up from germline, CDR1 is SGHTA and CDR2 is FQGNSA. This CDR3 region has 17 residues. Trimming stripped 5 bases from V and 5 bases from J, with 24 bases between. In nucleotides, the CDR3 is TGTGCCAGCAGCCAAACCACCTACCAGCCACGAGGGACTGAAGCTTTCTTT. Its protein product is CASSQTTYQPRGTEAFF.

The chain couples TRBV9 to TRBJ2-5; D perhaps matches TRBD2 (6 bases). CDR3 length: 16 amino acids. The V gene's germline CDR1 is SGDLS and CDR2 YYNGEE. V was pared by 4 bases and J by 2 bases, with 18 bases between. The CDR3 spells CASSYRDNGGQETQYF. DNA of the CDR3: TGTGCCAGCAGCTACCGAGATAATGGGGGGCAAGAGACCCAGTACTTC.

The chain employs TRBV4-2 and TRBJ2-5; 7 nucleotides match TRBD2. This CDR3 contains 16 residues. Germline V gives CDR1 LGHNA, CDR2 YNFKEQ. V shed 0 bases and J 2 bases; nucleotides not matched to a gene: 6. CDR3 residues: CASSQELAAKQETQYF. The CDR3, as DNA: TGTGCCAGCAGCCAAGAGCTAGCGGCGAAACAAGAGACCCAGTACTTC.

CDR3 DNA: TGTGCCAGCAGCGGTGGACAGGGATCCAATCAGCCCCAGCATTTT. Encoded protein: CASSGGQGSNQPQHF. The chain employs TRBV9 and TRBJ1-5, with 8 bases that match TRBD1. Trimming took 3 bases from V and 3 from J; bases not matched to a gene: 5. CDR1 and CDR2 from the germline V gene are SGDLS and YYNGEE. The CDR3 contains 15 residues.

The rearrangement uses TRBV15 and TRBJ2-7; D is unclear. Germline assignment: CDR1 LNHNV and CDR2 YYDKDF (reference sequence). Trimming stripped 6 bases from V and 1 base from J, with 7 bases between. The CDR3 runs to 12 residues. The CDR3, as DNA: TGTGCCACCAGTAAGCAATCCTACGAGCAGTACTTC. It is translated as CATSKQSYEQYF.

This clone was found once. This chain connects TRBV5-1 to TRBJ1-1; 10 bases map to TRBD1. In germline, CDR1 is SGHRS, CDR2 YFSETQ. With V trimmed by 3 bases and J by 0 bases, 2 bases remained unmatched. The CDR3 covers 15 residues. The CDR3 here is CASSSTGGVNTEAFF. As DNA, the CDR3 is TGCGCCAGCAGCTCGACAGGGGGCGTGAACACTGAAGCTTTCTTT.

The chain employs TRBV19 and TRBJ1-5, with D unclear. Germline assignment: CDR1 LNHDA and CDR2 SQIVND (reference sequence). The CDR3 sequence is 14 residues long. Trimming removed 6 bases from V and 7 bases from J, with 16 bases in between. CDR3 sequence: CASRSGPEGQPQHF. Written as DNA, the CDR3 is TGTGCCAGTAGAAGTGGACCGGAGGGCCAGCCCCAGCATTTT.

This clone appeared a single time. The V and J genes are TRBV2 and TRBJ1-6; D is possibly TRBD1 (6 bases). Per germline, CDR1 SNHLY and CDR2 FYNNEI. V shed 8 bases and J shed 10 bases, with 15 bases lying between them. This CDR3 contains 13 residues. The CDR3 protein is CASLGRGESPLHF. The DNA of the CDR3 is TGTGCCAGCCTCGGCAGGGGAGAATCACCCCTCCACTTT.

In DNA form, the CDR3 reads TGTGCCAGCAGTAAGGGGACTCTTCAAGAGACCCAGTACTTC. Translating it yields CASSKGTLQETQYF. The chain has TRBV2 and TRBJ2-5; TRBD2 might be the D (6 bases). The CDR3 consists of 14 residues. V lost 5 bases and J lost 2, with 12 bases in between. CDR1 SNHLY and CDR2 FYNNEI come from the germline V gene.

CDR3 sequence reads: CASSIDRNEKLFF. As DNA, the CDR3 is TGTGCCAGCAGCATCGACAGAAATGAAAAACTGTTTTTT. V is TRBV7-8 and J is TRBJ1-4; TRBD1 might be the D (5 bases). Trimming took off 5 bases at V and 5 bases at J, with 9 bases between the two ends. The CDR3 is 13 amino acids. The V gene's germline CDR1 is SGHVS and CDR2 FQNEAQ.

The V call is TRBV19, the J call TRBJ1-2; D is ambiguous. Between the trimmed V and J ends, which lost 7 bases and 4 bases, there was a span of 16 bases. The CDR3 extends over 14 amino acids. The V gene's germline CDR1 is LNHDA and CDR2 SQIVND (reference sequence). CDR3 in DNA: TGTGCCAGTATGGAGGGCCGACACCCCTATGGCTACACCTTC. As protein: CASMEGRHPYGYTF.

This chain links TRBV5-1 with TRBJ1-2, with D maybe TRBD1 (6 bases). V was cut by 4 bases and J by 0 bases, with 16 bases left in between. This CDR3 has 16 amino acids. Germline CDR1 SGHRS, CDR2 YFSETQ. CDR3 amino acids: CASSHGTPSPNYGYTF. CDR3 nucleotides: TGCGCCAGCAGCCACGGGACACCGAGTCCTAACTATGGCTACACCTTC.

The CDR3 loop is CASSTGQENQPQHF. The CDR3 nucleotides are TGCGCCAGCAGCACGGGACAGGAGAATCAGCCCCAGCATTTT. The rearrangement joins TRBV5-1 to TRBJ1-5; 8 bases align to TRBD1. The CDR3 runs 14 residues. With 4 bases clipped from V and 4 bases from J, the junction kept 4 bases outside the gene matches. From germline, CDR1 is SGHRS and CDR2 YFSETQ.

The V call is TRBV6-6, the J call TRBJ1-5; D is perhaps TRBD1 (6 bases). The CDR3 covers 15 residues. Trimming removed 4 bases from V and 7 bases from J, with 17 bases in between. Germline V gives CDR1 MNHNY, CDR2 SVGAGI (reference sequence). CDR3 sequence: CASSSGEPGGQPQHF. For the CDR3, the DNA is TGTGCCAGCAGTTCAGGGGAACCGGGGGGCCAGCCCCAGCATTTT.

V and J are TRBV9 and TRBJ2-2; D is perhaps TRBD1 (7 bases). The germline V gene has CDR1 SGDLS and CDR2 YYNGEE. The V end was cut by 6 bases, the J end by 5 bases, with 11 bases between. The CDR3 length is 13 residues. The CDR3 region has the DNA TGTGCCAGCACCCAGGGGGGTACCGGGGAGCTGTTTTTT. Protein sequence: CASTQGGTGELFF.

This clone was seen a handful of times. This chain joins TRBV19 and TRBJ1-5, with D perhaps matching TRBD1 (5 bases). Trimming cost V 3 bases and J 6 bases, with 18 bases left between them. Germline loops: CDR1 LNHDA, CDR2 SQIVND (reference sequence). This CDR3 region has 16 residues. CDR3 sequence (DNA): TGTGCCAGTAGTATGGGGGACTCCGGGGAACGTCAGCCCCAGCATTTT. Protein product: CASSMGDSGERQPQHF.

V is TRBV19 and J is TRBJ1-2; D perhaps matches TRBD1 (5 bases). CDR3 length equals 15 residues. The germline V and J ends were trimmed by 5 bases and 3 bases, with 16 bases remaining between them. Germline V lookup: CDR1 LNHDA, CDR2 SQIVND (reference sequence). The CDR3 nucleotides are TGTGCCAGTAGTGACATCACAGGCAGAGACTATGGCTACACCTTC. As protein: CASSDITGRDYGYTF.

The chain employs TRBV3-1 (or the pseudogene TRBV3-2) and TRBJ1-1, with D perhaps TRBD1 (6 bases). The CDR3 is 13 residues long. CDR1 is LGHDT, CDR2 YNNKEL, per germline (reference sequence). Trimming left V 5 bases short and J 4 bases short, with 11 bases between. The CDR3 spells CASSERGSTEAFF. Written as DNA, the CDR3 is TGTGCCAGCAGCGAAAGGGGGTCCACTGAAGCTTTCTTT.

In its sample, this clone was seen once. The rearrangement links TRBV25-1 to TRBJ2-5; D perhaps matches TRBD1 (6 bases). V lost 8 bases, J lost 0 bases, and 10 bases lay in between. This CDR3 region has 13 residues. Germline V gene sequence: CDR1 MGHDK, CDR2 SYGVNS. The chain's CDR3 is CASSGQNQETQYF. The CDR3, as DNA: TGTGCCAGCTCTGGACAGAACCAAGAGACCCAGTACTTC.

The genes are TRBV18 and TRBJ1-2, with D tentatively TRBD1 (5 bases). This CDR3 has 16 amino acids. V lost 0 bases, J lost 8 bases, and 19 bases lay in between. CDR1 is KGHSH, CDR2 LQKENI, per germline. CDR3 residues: CASSPPNSGLKRGYTF. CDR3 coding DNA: TGTGCCAGCTCACCACCGAACTCGGGACTTAAGAGGGGCTACACCTTC.

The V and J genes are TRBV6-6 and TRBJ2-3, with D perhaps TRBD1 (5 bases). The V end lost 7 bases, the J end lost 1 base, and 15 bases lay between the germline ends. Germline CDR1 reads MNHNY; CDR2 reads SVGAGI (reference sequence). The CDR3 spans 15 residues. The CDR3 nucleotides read TGTGCCAGCACTTCAAGGGGAATCGGCACAGATACGCAGTATTTT. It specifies CASTSRGIGTDTQYF.